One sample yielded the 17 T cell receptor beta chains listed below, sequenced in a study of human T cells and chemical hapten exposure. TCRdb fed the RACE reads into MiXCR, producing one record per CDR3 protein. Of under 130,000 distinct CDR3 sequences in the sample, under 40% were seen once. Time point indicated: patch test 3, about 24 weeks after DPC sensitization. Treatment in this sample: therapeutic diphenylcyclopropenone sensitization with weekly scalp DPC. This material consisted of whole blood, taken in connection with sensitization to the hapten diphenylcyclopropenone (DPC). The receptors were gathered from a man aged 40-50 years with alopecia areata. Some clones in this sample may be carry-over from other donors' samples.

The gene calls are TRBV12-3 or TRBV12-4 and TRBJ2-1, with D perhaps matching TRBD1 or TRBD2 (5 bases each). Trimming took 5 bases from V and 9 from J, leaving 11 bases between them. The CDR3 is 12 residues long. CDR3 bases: TGTGCCAGCAGTAAGCGTGGGACTGAGCAGTTCTTC. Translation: CASSKRGTEQFF.

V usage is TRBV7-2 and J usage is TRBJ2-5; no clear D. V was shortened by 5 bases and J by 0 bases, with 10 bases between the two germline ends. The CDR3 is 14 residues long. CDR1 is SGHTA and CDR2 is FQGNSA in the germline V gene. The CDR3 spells CASSPTQYQETQYF. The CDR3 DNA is TGTGCCAGCAGCCCGACTCAGTACCAAGAGACCCAGTACTTC.

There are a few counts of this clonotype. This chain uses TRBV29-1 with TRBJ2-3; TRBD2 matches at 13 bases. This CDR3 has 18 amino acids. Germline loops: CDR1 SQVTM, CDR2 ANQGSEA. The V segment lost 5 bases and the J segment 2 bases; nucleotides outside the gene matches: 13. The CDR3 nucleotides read TGCAGCGTTAACGGACTAGCGGGAGAGGGGGAAGTCACAGATACGCAGTATTTT. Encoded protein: CSVNGLAGEGEVTDTQYF.

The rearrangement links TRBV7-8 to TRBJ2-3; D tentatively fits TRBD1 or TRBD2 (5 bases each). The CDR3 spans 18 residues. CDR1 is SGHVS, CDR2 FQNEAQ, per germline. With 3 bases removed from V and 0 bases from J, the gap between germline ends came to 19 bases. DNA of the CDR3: TGTGCCAGCAGCTTTGCGCACGGGGCTACTCCTAGCACAGATACGCAGTATTTT. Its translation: CASSFAHGATPSTDTQYF.

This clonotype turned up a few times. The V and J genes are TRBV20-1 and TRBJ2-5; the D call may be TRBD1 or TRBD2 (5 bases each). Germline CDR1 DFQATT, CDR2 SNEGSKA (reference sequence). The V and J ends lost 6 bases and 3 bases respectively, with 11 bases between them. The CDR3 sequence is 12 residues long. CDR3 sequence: CSAYEGKETQYF. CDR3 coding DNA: TGCAGTGCCTACGAGGGGAAAGAGACCCAGTACTTC.

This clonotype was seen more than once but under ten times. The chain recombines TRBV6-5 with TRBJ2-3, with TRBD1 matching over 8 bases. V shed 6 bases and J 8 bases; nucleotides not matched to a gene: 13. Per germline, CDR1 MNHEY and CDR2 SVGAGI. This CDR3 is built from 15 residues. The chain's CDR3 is CASSYIQGALGTQYF. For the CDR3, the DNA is TGTGCCAGCAGCTACATTCAGGGGGCGCTGGGTACGCAGTATTTT.

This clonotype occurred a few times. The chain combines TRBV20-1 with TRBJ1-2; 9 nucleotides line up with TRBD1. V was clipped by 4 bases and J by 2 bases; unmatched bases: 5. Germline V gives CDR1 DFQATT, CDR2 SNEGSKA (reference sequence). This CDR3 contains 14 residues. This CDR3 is CSATQGAMNYGYTF. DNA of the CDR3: TGCAGTGCTACACAGGGGGCGATGAACTATGGCTACACCTTC.

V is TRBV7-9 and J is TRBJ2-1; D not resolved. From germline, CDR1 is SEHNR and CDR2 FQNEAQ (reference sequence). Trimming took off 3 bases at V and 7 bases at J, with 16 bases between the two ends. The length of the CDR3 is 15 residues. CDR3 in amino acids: CASSFLQVGTNEQFF. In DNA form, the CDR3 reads TGTGCCAGCAGCTTTCTCCAGGTCGGTACTAATGAGCAGTTCTTC.

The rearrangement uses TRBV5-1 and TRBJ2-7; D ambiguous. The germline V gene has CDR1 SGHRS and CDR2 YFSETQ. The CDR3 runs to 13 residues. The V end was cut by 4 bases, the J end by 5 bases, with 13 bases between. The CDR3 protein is CASSDGSGDEQYF. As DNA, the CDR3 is TGCGCCAGCAGCGACGGGTCTGGGGACGAGCAGTACTTC.

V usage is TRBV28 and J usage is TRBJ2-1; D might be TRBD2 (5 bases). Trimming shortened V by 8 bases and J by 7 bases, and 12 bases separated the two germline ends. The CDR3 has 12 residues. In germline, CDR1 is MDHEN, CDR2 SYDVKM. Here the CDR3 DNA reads TGTGCCAGCCTAGGGAGCGGTAATGAGCAGTTCTTC. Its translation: CASLGSGNEQFF.

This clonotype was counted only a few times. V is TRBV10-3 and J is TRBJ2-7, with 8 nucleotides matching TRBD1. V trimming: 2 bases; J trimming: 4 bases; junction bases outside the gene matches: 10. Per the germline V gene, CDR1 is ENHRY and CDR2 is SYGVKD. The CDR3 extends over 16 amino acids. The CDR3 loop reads CAISEGGDRGGYEQYF. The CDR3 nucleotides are TGTGCCATCAGTGAGGGAGGAGACAGGGGAGGATACGAGCAGTACTTC.

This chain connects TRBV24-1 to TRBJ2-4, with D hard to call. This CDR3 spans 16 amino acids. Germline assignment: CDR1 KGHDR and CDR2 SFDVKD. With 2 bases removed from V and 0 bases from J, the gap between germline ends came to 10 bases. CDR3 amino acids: CATSDSDGLAKNIQYF. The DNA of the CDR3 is TGTGCCACCAGTGATTCGGACGGGCTAGCCAAAAACATTCAGTACTTC.

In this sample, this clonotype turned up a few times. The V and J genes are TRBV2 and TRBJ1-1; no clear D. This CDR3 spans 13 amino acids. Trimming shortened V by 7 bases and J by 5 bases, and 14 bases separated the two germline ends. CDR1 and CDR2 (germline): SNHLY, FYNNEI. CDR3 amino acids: CASTGEGGTEAFF. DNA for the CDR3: TGTGCCAGCACCGGAGAGGGTGGAACTGAAGCTTTCTTT.

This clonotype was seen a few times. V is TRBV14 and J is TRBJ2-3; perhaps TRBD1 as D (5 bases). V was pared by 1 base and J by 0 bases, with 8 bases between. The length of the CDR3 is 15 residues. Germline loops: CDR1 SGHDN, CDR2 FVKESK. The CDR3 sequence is CASSQGGTSTDTQYF. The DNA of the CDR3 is TGTGCCAGCAGCCAAGGGGGCACAAGCACAGATACGCAGTATTTT.

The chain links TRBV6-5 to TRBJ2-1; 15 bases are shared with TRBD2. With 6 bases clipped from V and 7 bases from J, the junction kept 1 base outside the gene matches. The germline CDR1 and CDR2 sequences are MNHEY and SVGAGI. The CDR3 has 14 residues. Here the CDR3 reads CASRGTSGRNEQFF. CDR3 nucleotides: TGTGCCAGCAGAGGGACTAGCGGGAGGAATGAGCAGTTCTTC.

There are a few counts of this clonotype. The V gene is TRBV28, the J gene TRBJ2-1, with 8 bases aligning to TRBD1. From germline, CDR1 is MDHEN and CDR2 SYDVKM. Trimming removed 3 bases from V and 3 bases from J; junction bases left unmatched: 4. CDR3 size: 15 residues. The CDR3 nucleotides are TGTGCCAGCAGTTTTTTTGGACAGGGCTACAATGAGCAGTTCTTC. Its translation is CASSFFGQGYNEQFF.

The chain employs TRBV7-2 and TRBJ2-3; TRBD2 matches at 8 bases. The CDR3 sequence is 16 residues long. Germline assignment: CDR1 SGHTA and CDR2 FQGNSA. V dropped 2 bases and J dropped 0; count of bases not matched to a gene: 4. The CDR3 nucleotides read TGTGCCAGCAGCTTAATTGCGGGAGGTAGCACAGATACGCAGTATTTT. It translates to CASSLIAGGSTDTQYF.